This T cell receptor (beta chain) came from a study of glioma-infiltrating T cells after dendritic cell vaccination. Method: immunoSEQ multiplex PCR; TCRdb's copy keeps in-frame clones and lacks some. The sample lists roughly 100,000 clones, 90% occurring once. The CDR3 covers 15 residues. V gave up 0 bases and J gave up 1 base, with 10 bases separating them. Germline V gene lookup returns CDR1 SGHTS and CDR2 YDEGEE. The sample's time point: after dendritic cell vaccination, including at tumor progression/relapse. The receptor's source is a human donor with glioblastoma. The rearrangement links TRBV5-8 to TRBJ1-1; TRBD1 is a possible D gene (5 bases). The sequenced sample was blood, obtained after dendritic cell vaccination. This CDR3 reads CASSLGTGWNTEAFF. CDR3 sequence (DNA): TGTGCCAGCAGCTTGGGAACAGGTTGGAACACTGAAGCTTTCTTT.